The clone carrying this T cell receptor (beta chain) was seen only a few times. This specimen comes from a study of response to subunit inactivated influenza vaccine. TCRdb independently ran MiXCR on the RT-PCR reads; one entry per CDR3 protein. This table has around 760,000 distinct CDR3 sequences, 14% appearing once. CDR3 length: 18 residues. Germline V gene lookup returns CDR1 SGHDT and CDR2 YYEEEE. Unmatched junction bases numbered 12, after V lost 2 bases and J lost 4 bases. The origin of this receptor is a man between 50 and 59 years old who received an inactivated influenza vaccine. The specimen was PBMCs from blood, collected about 14 days before vaccination. This chain links TRBV5-6 with TRBJ2-5, with 12 bases aligning to TRBD2. CDR3 bases: TGTGCCAGCAGCTTAGTTCTCGGGCTAGCGGGGGGGCCAGAGACCCAGTACTTC. The encoded protein is CASSLVLGLAGGPETQYF.